A selection of T cell receptor beta chains follows, all from one sample in a study of STAT3 mutations in large granular lymphocyte leukemia. TCRdb keeps only in-frame clones here, not all; method: immunoSEQ multiplex PCR. The sample has roughly 46,000 clones, roughly 77% seen once; the top ten hold approximately 0.39%. What was sequenced was PBMCs. The receptors originated from a human donor with T large granular lymphocyte leukemia. Some clones in this sample may be carry-over from other donors' samples. The conserved cysteine and the conserved F or W are not part of the CDR3 here.

j_gene: TRBJ2-5; v_gene: TRBV5-4; CDR3aa: ASSSRVWRQETQY
j_gene: TRBJ1-4; v_gene: TRBV27; CDR3aa: ASSGRGGSGGNEKLF
j_gene: TRBJ1-6; v_gene: TRBV9; CDR3aa: ASSVSGSPLH
j_gene: TRBJ2-1; v_gene: TRBV7-9; CDR3aa: ASSSPSEQF
j_gene: TRBJ2-1; v_gene: TRBV19; CDR3aa: ASSMIWRGGRSGHNEQF
j_gene: TRBJ2-3; v_gene: TRBV29-1; CDR3aa: SVSQGSSTDTQY
j_gene: TRBJ1-2; v_gene: TRBV7-9; CDR3aa: ASSSTGYGYT
j_gene: TRBJ2-3; v_gene: TRBV28; CDR3aa: ASSPQSDTQY
j_gene: TRBJ1-1; v_gene: TRBV5-1; CDR3aa: ASSIDRREAF
j_gene: TRBJ2-2; v_gene: TRBV5-6; CDR3aa: ASSYLRGWNTGELF
j_gene: TRBJ2-6; v_gene: TRBV5-1; CDR3aa: ASSPHDGANVLT
j_gene: TRBJ2-6; v_gene: TRBV30; CDR3aa: ASHRDRTRSGANVLT
j_gene: TRBJ2-1; v_gene: TRBV5-8; CDR3aa: ASSLGLRHNEQF
j_gene: TRBJ1-1; v_gene: TRBV30; CDR3aa: AWNRGPMNTEAF
j_gene: TRBJ2-3; v_gene: TRBV4-1; CDR3aa: ASSRGVVGATTDTQY
j_gene: TRBJ1-2; v_gene: TRBV28; CDR3aa: ASSPGTFSGAYGYT
j_gene: TRBJ1-2; v_gene: TRBV10-3; CDR3aa: AISEGQGIDGYT
j_gene: TRBJ1-2; v_gene: TRBV6-6; CDR3aa: ASRVTQGVSYGYT
j_gene: TRBJ2-2; v_gene: TRBV10-2; CDR3aa: ASSEGGPGELF
j_gene: TRBJ1-2; v_gene: TRBV27; CDR3aa: ASSLSSIGVYGYT
j_gene: TRBJ2-7; v_gene: TRBV6-5; CDR3aa: ASSPPEGGFEQY
j_gene: TRBJ2-1; v_gene: TRBV11-2; CDR3aa: ASRRGGLEQF
j_gene: TRBJ1-5; v_gene: TRBV30; CDR3aa: AWKSQGGGQPQH
j_gene: TRBJ1-2; v_gene: TRBV6-5; CDR3aa: ASSYAPTGFGYT
j_gene: TRBJ2-6; v_gene: TRBV6-5; CDR3aa: ASSPRGGVNVLT
j_gene: TRBJ1-1; v_gene: TRBV5-6; CDR3aa: ASSGLGPMNTEAF
j_gene: TRBJ2-7; v_gene: TRBV21-1; CDR3aa: ASTFQGSGYEQY
j_gene: TRBJ1-1; v_gene: TRBV6-1; CDR3aa: ASSFRTIMNTEAF
j_gene: TRBJ2-7; v_gene: TRBV20-1; CDR3aa: SAIRVEQY
j_gene: TRBJ1-3; v_gene: TRBV5-4; CDR3aa: ASSFGVSGNTIY
j_gene: TRBJ1-1; v_gene: TRBV10-3; CDR3aa: AISDGNRGSEAF
j_gene: TRBJ2-2; v_gene: TRBV14; CDR3aa: ASSQGGTSGPDTGELF
j_gene: TRBJ2-2; v_gene: TRBV5-1; CDR3aa: ASSSGAAANTGELF
j_gene: TRBJ2-1; v_gene: TRBV4-2; CDR3aa: ASSQGLAGDYNEQF
j_gene: TRBJ2-1; v_gene: TRBV5-1; CDR3aa: ASSWTGGVNYNEQF
j_gene: TRBJ1-5; v_gene: TRBV10-3; CDR3aa: AISEYRDQPQH
j_gene: TRBJ2-7; v_gene: TRBV5-1; CDR3aa: ASSQSDIPNEQY
j_gene: TRBJ1-1; v_gene: TRBV5-4; CDR3aa: ASSLGQLTEAF
j_gene: TRBJ2-3; v_gene: TRBV28; CDR3aa: ASSFRNGNTQY
j_gene: TRBJ2-3; v_gene: TRBV27; CDR3aa: ASSLSGSTDTQY
j_gene: TRBJ1-2; v_gene: TRBV4-3; CDR3aa: ASSLGTGSYGYT
j_gene: TRBJ2-7; v_gene: TRBV28; CDR3aa: ASRGASGTYEQY
j_gene: TRBJ1-3; v_gene: TRBV18; CDR3aa: ASSPTGTDGNTIY
j_gene: TRBJ1-2; v_gene: TRBV18; CDR3aa: ASSRDRSLSANYGYT
j_gene: TRBJ1-2; v_gene: TRBV5-4; CDR3aa: ASSLPTGNGYT
j_gene: TRBJ1-3; v_gene: TRBV6-5; CDR3aa: ASSAVKVGDTIY
j_gene: TRBJ2-3; v_gene: TRBV5-6; CDR3aa: ASSLQTGGGGGTDTQY
j_gene: TRBJ2-5; v_gene: TRBV5-4; CDR3aa: ASSSTGGKETQY
j_gene: TRBJ1-1; v_gene: TRBV2; CDR3aa: ASRLEQGNTEAF
j_gene: TRBJ2-1; v_gene: TRBV5-4; CDR3aa: ASSFKGSHEQF